This T cell receptor beta chain was recovered during a study of cytomegalovirus exposure and HLA in healthy donors. The study, taken as a whole, reports: Subsequent analysis found a tendency for first-cohort TCR clusters to co-occur within the approximately 130 validation repertoires. The authors enumerated 150 to 200 TCR beta chains as linked to cytomegalovirus.

The method was immunoSEQ multiplex PCR; TCRdb's version includes in-frame clones alone and lacks a portion of them. The repertoire holds just over 80,000 clones, 95% to 97% seen once, with about 1.3% in the top ten. Germline V gene data show CDR1 as LNHDA and CDR2 as SQIVND (reference sequence). V lost 7 bases to trimming and J lost 2 bases; unmatched junction nucleotides: 6. CDR3 size: 17 residues. As regards this clone: Its antigen remains unidentified.

This clonotype was obtained from a woman aged 18 to 35 in good health and CMV-seronegative. The sequenced sample consisted of PBMCs. V usage is TRBV19 and J usage is TRBJ2-1; 15 bases fit TRBD2. The CDR3 DNA is TGTGCCAGTATTGGGACTAGCGGGAGGTTTCCCTACAATGAGCAGTTCTTC. It specifies CASIGTSGRFPYNEQFF.